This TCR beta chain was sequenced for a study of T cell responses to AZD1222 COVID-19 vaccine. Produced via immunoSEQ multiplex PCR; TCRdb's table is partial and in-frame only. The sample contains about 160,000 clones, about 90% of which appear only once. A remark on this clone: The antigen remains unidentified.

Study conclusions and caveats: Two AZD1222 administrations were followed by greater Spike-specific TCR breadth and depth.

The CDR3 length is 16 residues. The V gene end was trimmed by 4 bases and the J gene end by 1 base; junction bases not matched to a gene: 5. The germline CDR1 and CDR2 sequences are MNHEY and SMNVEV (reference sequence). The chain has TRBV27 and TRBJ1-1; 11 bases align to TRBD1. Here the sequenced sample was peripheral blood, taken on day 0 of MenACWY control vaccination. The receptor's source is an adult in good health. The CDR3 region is CASSSDRGQRNTEAFF. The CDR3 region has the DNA TGTGCCAGCAGTTCGGACAGGGGGCAGCGGAACACTGAAGCTTTCTTT.